This T cell receptor (beta chain) originates from a study of cytomegalovirus exposure and HLA in healthy donors. As for the study in general: As released early, the data held some 80 million unique TCRs from HLA-typed donors.

Overall study findings and caveats: Most observed TCR sequences were rare, whereas some public TCRs were detected in many donors. Most subjects' HLA-A and HLA-B alleles were reportedly predicted from TCR beta sequences. Most TCR beta V segments were productive about 90% or about 30% of the time in an earlier analysis.

The PCR contained 60 Vbeta and 13 Jbeta primers. TCRdb keeps only in-frame clones here, not all; method: immunoSEQ multiplex PCR. The data contain under 200,000 clones, over 70% of them seen just once; the ten biggest clones take up around 7%. The germline gives CDR1 MGHRA, CDR2 YSYEKL. The CDR3 sequence is 15 residues long. Trimming cost V 3 bases and J 1 base, with 12 bases left between them. As for this clone: Its target is unknown.

The chain has TRBV4-1 and TRBJ1-1; TRBD1 might be the D (5 bases). This receptor was obtained from a woman in her thirties or forties in good health and CMV-seropositive. What was sequenced was PBMCs. Here the CDR3 reads CASSQGGRRNTEAFF. The CDR3 region has the DNA TGCGCCAGCAGCCAGGGGGGACGGAGGAACACTGAAGCTTTCTTT.